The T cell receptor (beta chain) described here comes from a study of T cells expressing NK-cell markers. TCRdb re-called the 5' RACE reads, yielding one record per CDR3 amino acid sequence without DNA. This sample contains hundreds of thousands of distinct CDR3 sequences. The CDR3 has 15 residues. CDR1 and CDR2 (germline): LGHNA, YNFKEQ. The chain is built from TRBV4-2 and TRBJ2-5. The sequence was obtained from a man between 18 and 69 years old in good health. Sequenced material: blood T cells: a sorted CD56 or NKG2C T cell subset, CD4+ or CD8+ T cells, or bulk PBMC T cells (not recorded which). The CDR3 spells CASSQGMGSRETQYF.